The next 4 T cell receptor beta chains were all read from a single sample in a study of shared clonotypes between healthy human individuals. TCRdb's copy holds only in-frame clones and misses some; the assay was immunoSEQ multiplex PCR. Here the sample spans roughly 2.5 million clones, more than 90% being singletons. Sequences were obtained from naive CD4+ T cells sorted from blood. Subset noted: CD45RA+ positively selected. The receptors here all came from a man younger than 35 in good health.

The chain couples TRBV28 to TRBJ2-1; 7 bases map to TRBD1. The CDR3 totals 15 residues. Germline CDR1 MDHEN, CDR2 SYDVKM. J was trimmed by 5 bases and V by 2 bases; bases with no gene match: 6. CDR3 DNA: TGTGCCAGCAGTTTACAAGACAGGGCCAACAATGAGCAGTTCTTC. Translated, it gives CASSLQDRANNEQFF.

Comment on this clone: The same CDR3 is also encoded by other DNA sequences in this sample. J is TRBJ2-5 and V is TRBV11-2; D may be TRBD1 (5 bases). This CDR3 has 13 residues. The germline V gene encodes CDR1 SGHAT and CDR2 FQNNGV. Trimming removed 1 base from V and 5 bases from J, with 8 bases in between. The CDR3 sequence is CASSLGGAETQYF. In nucleotides, the CDR3 is TGTGCCAGCAGCTTAGGGGGCGCCGAGACCCAGTACTTC. The complete variable domain, with remaining parts taken from reference TRBV11-2 and TRBJ2-5, reads EAGVAQSPRYKIIEKRQSVAFWCNPISGHATLYWYQQILGQGPKLLIQFQNNGVVDDSQLPKDRFSAERLKGVDSTLKIQPAKLEDSAVYLCASSLGGAETQYFGPGTRLLVL.

The chain uses TRBV5-1 and TRBJ2-7, with D possibly TRBD1 on 6 matching bases. Germline CDR1 SGHRS, CDR2 YFSETQ. The CDR3 spans 14 residues. V lost 4 bases and J lost 2, with 13 bases in between. The CDR3 nucleotides are TGCGCCAGCAGCCCTAGGACAGCAACCTACGAGCAGTACTTC. Translation gives CASSPRTATYEQYF.

V usage is TRBV6-1 and J usage is TRBJ1-3; 7 bases align to TRBD1. The length of the CDR3 is 19 residues. The V gene's germline CDR1 is MNHNS and CDR2 SASEGT. V was clipped by 4 bases and J by 2 bases; unmatched bases: 17. CDR3 amino acids: CASSASGQDHRLPGNTIYF. The DNA of the CDR3 is TGTGCCAGCAGTGCCTCTGGACAGGATCACCGCTTACCTGGAAACACCATATATTTT.